This is a list of T cell receptor beta chains from one sample in a study of blood T cell repertoires in COVID-19. The table came from immunoSEQ multiplex PCR; TCRdb's copy has only in-frame clones and leaves some out. The top ten clones hold over 10% of a sample with some 140,000 clones, roughly 81% of them seen once. Sample: peripheral blood. The source of these receptors is a human donor in a cohort sampled during active COVID-19. Both conserved end residues are part of each CDR3. A D gene is named only where the DNA matches it firmly. Clone size is not always given. Where it is, it says once, few, many or a class for expanded clones.

size: .; D: .; J: TRBJ1-2; V: TRBV5-6; CDR3: CASSQTNYGYTF; DNA: TGTGCCAGCAGCCAAACTAACTATGGCTACACCTTC
size: .; D: .; J: TRBJ2-7; V: TRBV19; CDR3: CASSPNTLSYEQYF; DNA: TGTGCCAGTAGCCCCAATACTCTCTCCTACGAGCAGTACTTC
size: once; D: .; J: TRBJ2-3; V: TRBV7-3; CDR3: CASSYSGTDTQYF; DNA: TGTGCCAGCAGCTATTCGGGCACAGATACGCAGTATTTT
size: .; D: TRBD1; J: TRBJ2-1; V: TRBV18; CDR3: CASSPMTGGLGNEQFF; DNA: TGTGCCAGCTCACCAATGACAGGGGGGTTAGGCAATGAGCAGTTCTTC
size: .; D: .; J: TRBJ1-3; V: TRBV7-9; CDR3: CASILAGGSGNTIYF; DNA: TGTGCCAGCATCCTCGCCGGGGGCTCTGGAAACACCATATATTTT
size: .; D: .; J: TRBJ2-1; V: TRBV21-1; CDR3: CASSRGQALNEQFF; DNA: TGTGCCAGCAGCAGGGGACAGGCCCTAAATGAGCAGTTCTTC
size: .; D: TRBD2; J: TRBJ2-5; V: TRBV27; CDR3: CASSHAAGGQETQYF; DNA: TGTGCCAGCAGTCATGCCGCGGGGGGTCAAGAGACCCAGTACTTC
size: .; D: .; J: TRBJ2-5; V: TRBV7-9; CDR3: CASSAGLQETQYF; DNA: TGTGCCAGCAGCGCGGGCCTTCAAGAGACCCAGTACTTC
size: .; D: TRBD2; J: TRBJ2-1; V: TRBV7-2; CDR3: CASSLAAGGEQFF; DNA: TGTGCCAGCAGCTTAGCGGCGGGGGGCGAGCAGTTCTTC
size: .; D: TRBD1; J: TRBJ1-6; V: TRBV4-1; CDR3: CASSLDRESYNSPLHF; DNA: TGCGCCAGCAGCCTGGACAGGGAATCCTATAATTCACCCCTCCACTTT
size: .; D: .; J: TRBJ2-1; V: TRBV11-2; CDR3: CASTTSGLLNEQFF; DNA: TGTGCCAGCACGACGTCCGGACTGTTAAATGAGCAGTTCTTC
size: many; D: TRBD2; J: TRBJ2-7; V: TRBV3-1/TRBV3-2; CDR3: CASSQDSGASYEQYF; DNA: TGTGCCAGCAGCCAAGATAGCGGGGCAAGCTACGAGCAGTACTTC